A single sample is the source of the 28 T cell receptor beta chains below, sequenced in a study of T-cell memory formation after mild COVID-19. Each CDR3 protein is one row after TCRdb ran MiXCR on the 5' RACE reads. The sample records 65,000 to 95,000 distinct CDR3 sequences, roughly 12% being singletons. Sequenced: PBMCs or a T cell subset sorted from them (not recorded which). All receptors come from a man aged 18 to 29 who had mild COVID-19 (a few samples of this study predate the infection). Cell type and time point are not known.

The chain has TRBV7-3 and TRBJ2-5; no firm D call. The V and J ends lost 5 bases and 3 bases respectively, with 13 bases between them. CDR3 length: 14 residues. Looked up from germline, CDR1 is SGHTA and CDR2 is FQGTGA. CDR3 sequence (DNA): TGTGCCAGCAGCCCCTTCGGACGGGAAGAGACCCAGTACTTC. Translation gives CASSPFGREETQYF.

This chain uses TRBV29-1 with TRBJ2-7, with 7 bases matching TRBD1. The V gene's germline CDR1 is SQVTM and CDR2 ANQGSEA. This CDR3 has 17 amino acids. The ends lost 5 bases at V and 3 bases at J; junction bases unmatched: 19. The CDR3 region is CSVSLVTGKSLLYEQYF. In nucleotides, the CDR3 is TGCAGCGTTTCCCTGGTGACAGGGAAGAGCCTCCTCTACGAGCAGTACTTC.

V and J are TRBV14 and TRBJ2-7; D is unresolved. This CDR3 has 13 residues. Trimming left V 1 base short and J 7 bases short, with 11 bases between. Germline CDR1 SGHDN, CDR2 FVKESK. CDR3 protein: CASSQGDLREQYV. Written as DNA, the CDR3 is TGTGCCAGCAGCCAAGGGGATTTGAGGGAGCAGTACGTC.

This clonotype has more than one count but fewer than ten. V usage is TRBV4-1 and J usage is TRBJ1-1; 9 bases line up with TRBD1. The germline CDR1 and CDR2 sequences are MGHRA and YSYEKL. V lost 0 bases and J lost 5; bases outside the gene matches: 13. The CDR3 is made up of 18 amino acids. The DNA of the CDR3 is TGCGCCAGCAGCCAAGATCCCGGACAGGGGAAAGGGCGGACTGAAGCTTTCTTT. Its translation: CASSQDPGQGKGRTEAFF.

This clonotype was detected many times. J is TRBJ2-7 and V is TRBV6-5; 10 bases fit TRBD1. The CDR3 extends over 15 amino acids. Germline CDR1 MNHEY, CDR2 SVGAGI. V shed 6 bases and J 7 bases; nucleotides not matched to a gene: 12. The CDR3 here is CASRTGTGALREQYF. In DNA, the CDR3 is TGTGCCAGCAGAACCGGGACAGGGGCCCTTCGAGAGCAGTACTTC.

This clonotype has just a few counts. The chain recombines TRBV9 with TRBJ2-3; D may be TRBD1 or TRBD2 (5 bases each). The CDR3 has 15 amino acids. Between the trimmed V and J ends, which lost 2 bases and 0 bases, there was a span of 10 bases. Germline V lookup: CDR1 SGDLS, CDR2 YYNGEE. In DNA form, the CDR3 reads TGTGCCAGCAGCGTGAGCTGGGGGAGCACAGATACGCAGTATTTT. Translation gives CASSVSWGSTDTQYF.

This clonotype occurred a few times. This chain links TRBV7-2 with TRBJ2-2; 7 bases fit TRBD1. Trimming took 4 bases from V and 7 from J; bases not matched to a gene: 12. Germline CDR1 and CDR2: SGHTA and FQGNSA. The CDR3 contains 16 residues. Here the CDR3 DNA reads TGTGCCAGCAGCTCCCGGGACAGAGGCCTTGGCGGGGAGCTGTTTTTT. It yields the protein CASSSRDRGLGGELFF. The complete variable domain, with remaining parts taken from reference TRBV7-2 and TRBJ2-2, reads GAGVSQSPSNKVTEKGKDVELRCDPISGHTALYWYRQSLGQGLEFLIYFQGNSAPDKSGLPSDRFSAERTGGSVSTLTIQRTQQEDSAVYLCASSSRDRGLGGELFFGEGSRLTVL.

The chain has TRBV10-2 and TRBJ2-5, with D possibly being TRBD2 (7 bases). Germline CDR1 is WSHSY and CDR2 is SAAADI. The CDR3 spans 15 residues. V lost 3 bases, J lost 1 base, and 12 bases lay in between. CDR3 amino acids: CASSEGGGLQETQYF. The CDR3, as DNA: TGCGCCAGCAGTGAAGGCGGGGGCCTCCAAGAGACCCAGTACTTC.

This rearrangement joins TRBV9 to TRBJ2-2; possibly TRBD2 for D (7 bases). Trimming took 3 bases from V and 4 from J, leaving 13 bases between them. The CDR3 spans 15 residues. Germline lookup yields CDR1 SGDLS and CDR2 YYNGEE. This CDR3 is CASSDRVAGTGELFF. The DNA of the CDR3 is TGTGCCAGCAGCGACAGGGTAGCGGGCACCGGGGAGCTGTTTTTT.

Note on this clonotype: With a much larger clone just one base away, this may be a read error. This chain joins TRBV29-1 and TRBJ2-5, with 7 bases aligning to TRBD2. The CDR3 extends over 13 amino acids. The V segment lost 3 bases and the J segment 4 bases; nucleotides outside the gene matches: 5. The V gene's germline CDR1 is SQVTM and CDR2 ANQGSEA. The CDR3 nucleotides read TGCAGCGTTGAGCTGGGAGGGATAGAGACCCAGTACTTC. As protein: CSVELGGIETQYF.

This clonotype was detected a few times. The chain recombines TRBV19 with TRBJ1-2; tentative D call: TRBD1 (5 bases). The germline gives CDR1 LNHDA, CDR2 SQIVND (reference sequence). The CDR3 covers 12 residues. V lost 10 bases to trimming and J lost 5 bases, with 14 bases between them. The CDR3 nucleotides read TGTGCCACCGGAATGGGACCTTATGGCTACACCTTC. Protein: CATGMGPYGYTF.

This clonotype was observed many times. CDR3 sequence: CASSADTGARETQYF. CDR3 DNA sequence: TGTGCCAGCAGCGCAGACACAGGGGCAAGGGAGACCCAGTACTTC. J is TRBJ2-5 and V is TRBV9, with 7 positions matching TRBD1. CDR3 length: 15 residues. The J segment lost 5 bases and the V segment lost 3 bases, leaving 10 bases of the junction unmatched. CDR1 and CDR2 (germline): SGDLS, YYNGEE.

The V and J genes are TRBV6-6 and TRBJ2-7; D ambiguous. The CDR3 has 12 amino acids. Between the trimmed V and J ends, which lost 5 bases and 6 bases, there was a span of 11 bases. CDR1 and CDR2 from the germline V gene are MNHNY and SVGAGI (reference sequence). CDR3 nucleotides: TGTGCCAGCAGTCCGTCCGGCCTCGAGCAGTACTTC. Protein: CASSPSGLEQYF.

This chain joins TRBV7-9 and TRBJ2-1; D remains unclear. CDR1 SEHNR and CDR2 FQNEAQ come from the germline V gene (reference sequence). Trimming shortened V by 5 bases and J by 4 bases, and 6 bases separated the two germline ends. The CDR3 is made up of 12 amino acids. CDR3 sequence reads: CASSPIYNEQFF. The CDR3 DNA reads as TGTGCCAGCAGCCCTATTTACAATGAGCAGTTCTTC.

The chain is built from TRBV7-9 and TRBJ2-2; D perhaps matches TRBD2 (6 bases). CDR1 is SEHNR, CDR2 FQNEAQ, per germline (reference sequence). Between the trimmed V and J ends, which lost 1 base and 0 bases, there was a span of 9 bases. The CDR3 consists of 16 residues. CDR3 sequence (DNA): TGTGCCAGCAGCTTAGTCGCGGGGACGAACACCGGGGAGCTGTTTTTT. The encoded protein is CASSLVAGTNTGELFF.

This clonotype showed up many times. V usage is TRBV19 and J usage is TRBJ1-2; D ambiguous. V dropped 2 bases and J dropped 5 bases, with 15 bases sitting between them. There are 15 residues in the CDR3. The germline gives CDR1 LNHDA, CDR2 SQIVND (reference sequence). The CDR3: CASSIREQIEYGYTF. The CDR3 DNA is TGTGCCAGTAGTATACGGGAACAAATTGAGTATGGCTACACCTTC.

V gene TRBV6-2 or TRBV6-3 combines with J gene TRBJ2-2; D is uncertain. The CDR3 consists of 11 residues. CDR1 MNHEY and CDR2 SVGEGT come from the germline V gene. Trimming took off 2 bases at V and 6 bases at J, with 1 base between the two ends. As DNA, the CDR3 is TGTGCCAGCAGTTACCCCGGGGAGCTGTTTTTT. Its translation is CASSYPGELFF.

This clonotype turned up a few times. The CDR3 DNA is TGTGCCAGCAGCCTCTTTGGAAGCCTCTTCGGCACAGATACGCAGTATTTT. Protein sequence: CASSLFGSLFGTDTQYF. The chain combines TRBV7-9 with TRBJ2-3; D unclear. The germline CDR1 and CDR2 sequences are SEHNR and FQNEAQ (reference sequence). The CDR3 is 17 amino acids. The V and J ends lost 5 bases and 1 base respectively, with 19 bases between them.

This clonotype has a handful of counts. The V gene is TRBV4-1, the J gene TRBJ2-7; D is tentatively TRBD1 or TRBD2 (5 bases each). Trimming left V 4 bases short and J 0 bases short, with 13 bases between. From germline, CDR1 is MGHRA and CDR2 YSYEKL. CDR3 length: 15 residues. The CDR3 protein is CASSLATGASYEQYF. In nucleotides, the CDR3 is TGCGCCAGCAGCCTTGCGACCGGGGCCTCCTACGAGCAGTACTTC.

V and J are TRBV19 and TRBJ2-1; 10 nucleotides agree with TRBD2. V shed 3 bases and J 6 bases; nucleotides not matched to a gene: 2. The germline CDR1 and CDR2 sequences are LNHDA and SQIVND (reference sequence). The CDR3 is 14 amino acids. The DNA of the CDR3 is TGTGCCAGTAGTATGGGACTAGCGCCCAATGAGCAGTTCTTC. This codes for CASSMGLAPNEQFF.

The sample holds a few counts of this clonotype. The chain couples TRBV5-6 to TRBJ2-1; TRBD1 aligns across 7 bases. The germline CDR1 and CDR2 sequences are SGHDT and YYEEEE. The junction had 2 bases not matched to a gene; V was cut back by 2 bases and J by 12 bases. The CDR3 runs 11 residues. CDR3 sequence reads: CASSLGDRQFF. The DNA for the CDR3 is TGTGCCAGCAGCTTAGGGGACAGGCAGTTCTTC.

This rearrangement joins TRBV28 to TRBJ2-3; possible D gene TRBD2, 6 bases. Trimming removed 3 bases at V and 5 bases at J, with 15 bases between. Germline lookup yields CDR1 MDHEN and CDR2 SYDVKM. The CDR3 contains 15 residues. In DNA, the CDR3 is TGTGCCAGCAGTTTTCTGTGGGGAGGAGAAGATACGCAGTATTTT. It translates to CASSFLWGGEDTQYF.

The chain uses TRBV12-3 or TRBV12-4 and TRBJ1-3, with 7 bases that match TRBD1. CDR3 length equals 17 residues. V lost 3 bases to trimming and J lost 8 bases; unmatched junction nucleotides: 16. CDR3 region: CASSFGVGNRGSHTIYF. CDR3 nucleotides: TGTGCCAGCAGTTTCGGGGTCGGGAACAGGGGATCTCACACCATATATTTT.

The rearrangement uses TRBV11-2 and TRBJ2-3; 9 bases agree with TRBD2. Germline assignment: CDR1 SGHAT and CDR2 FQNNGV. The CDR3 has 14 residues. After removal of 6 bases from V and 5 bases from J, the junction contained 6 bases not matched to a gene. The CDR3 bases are TGTGCCAGCAGGCCCCTAGCGGGGAGAGATACGCAGTATTTT. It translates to CASRPLAGRDTQYF.

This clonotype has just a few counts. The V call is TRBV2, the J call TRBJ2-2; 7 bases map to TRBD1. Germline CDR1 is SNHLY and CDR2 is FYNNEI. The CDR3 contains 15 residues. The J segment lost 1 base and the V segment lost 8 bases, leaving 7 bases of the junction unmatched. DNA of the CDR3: TGTGCCAGCGTAACAGGGGCACTGAACACCGGGGAGCTGTTTTTT. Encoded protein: CASVTGALNTGELFF.

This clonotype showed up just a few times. The CDR3 nucleotides read TGTGCCAGCACGTATACAGGGGGCCTGGAGACCCAGTACTTC. It specifies CASTYTGGLETQYF. The V and J genes are TRBV7-9 and TRBJ2-5; 9 nucleotides agree with TRBD1. J gave up 5 bases and V 7 bases, and 8 bases lay outside the gene matches. Germline loops: CDR1 SEHNR, CDR2 FQNEAQ (reference sequence). The CDR3 consists of 14 residues.

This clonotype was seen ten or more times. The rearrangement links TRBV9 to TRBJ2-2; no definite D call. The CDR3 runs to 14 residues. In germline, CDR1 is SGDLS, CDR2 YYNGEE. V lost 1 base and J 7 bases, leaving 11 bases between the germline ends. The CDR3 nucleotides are TGTGCCAGCAGCGTATTTGGTTCCGGCGGGGAGCTGTTTTTT. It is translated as CASSVFGSGGELFF.

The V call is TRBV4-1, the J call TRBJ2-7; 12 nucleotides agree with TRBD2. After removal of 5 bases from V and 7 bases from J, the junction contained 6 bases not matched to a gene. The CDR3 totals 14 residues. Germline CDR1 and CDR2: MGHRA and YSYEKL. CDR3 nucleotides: TGCGCCAGCAGCTCTAGCGGGGGGGCCCGGGAGCAGTACGTC. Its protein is CASSSSGGAREQYV.